These 15 T cell receptor beta chains originate from one sample sequenced in a study of blood T cell repertoires in COVID-19. Repertoires were generated with immunoSEQ multiplex PCR, while TCRdb's copy carries only in-frame clones and drops some. Among around 330,000 clones, 89% were seen once, and the ten largest hold 5% to 5.5%. Sample: PBMCs or T cells enriched from blood (not recorded which). The receptors were gathered from a man in his fifties or sixties who had recovered from COVID-19.

The genes are TRBV6-1 and TRBJ1-2; 9 bases match TRBD1. Germline V gives CDR1 MNHNS, CDR2 SASEGT. J was trimmed by 7 bases and V by 7 bases; bases with no gene match: 10. CDR3 size: 14 residues. CDR3 loop: CASIPGTGSGGYTF. In DNA form, the CDR3 reads TGTGCCAGCATCCCCGGGACAGGGAGTGGTGGCTACACCTTC.

J is TRBJ1-2 and V is TRBV28; 8 nucleotides agree with TRBD1. The CDR3 sequence is 13 residues long. The ends lost 5 bases at V and 4 bases at J; junction bases unmatched: 3. The V gene's germline CDR1 is MDHEN and CDR2 SYDVKM. CDR3 bases: TGTGCCAGCAGTACCCAGGGGGCCTATGGCTACACCTTC. The encoded protein is CASSTQGAYGYTF.

This rearrangement joins TRBV24-1 to TRBJ2-3; 7 nucleotides line up with TRBD1. This CDR3 region has 13 residues. Trimming took 11 bases from V and 2 from J; bases not matched to a gene: 6. CDR1 KGHDR and CDR2 SFDVKD come from the germline V gene. The CDR3 DNA follows: TGTGCCAAACACGACAGGGACACAGATACGCAGTATTTT. Translating gives CAKHDRDTDTQYF.

This chain links TRBV5-1 with TRBJ1-2; the match to TRBD1 covers 10 bases. Germline CDR1 reads SGHRS; CDR2 reads YFSETQ. CDR3 size: 14 residues. With V trimmed by 4 bases and J by 3 bases, 3 bases remained unmatched. The CDR3 here is CASSIGQGDYGYTF. CDR3 bases: TGCGCCAGCAGCATAGGACAGGGGGACTATGGCTACACCTTC.

For this clone: The same CDR3 also results from other DNA sequences found in this sample. This chain connects TRBV12-3 or TRBV12-4 to TRBJ1-5; D may be TRBD1 (5 bases). V was trimmed by 3 bases and J by 5 bases, leaving 8 bases between them. This CDR3 spans 13 amino acids. The CDR3 sequence: CASSLWGDQPQHF. DNA of the CDR3: TGTGCCAGCAGTTTGTGGGGGGATCAGCCCCAGCATTTT.

V is TRBV6-5 and J is TRBJ1-5, with 9 nucleotides matching TRBD1. CDR1 and CDR2 (germline): MNHEY, SVGAGI. The CDR3 consists of 15 residues. After removal of 6 bases from V and 6 bases from J, the junction contained 9 bases not matched to a gene. In DNA form, the CDR3 reads TGTGCCAGCAGCAGATCGGGACAGGGCGGTCAGCCCCAGCATTTT. It is translated as CASSRSGQGGQPQHF.

The chain uses TRBV7-9 and TRBJ1-5; 7 nucleotides match TRBD1. Germline V gene sequence: CDR1 SEHNR, CDR2 FQNEAQ (reference sequence). This CDR3 region has 15 residues. With 1 base clipped from V and 5 bases from J, the junction kept 5 bases outside the gene matches. The CDR3 region is CASSLGTGRDQPQHF. CDR3 DNA sequence: TGTGCCAGCAGCTTAGGGACAGGCCGAGATCAGCCCCAGCATTTT.

J is TRBJ2-1 and V is TRBV6-5; 10 positions agree with TRBD2. Germline V lookup: CDR1 MNHEY, CDR2 SVGAGI. J lost 4 bases, V lost 6 bases, and 6 bases had no gene match. The CDR3 totals 15 residues. Written as DNA, the CDR3 is TGTGCCAGCAGGAGTAGCGGGAGGTCATACAATGAGCAGTTCTTC. This sequence encodes CASRSSGRSYNEQFF.

The CDR3: CALRIGGAGGNTIYF. The CDR3 DNA sequence: TGTGCCTTACGAATCGGGGGGGCGGGTGGAAACACCATATATTTT. V usage is TRBV30 and J usage is TRBJ1-3; TRBD1 is a possible D gene (6 bases). This CDR3 spans 15 amino acids. Germline CDR1 reads GTSNPN; CDR2 reads SVGIG (reference sequence). Trimming took 7 bases from V and 3 from J, leaving 19 bases between them.

This chain joins TRBV9 and TRBJ2-7; 11 nucleotides line up with TRBD2. The CDR3 has 17 amino acids. The trim removed 4 bases at V and 2 bases at J, leaving 11 bases unmatched. Per germline, CDR1 SGDLS and CDR2 YYNGEE. The CDR3 bases are TGTGCCAGCAGCCCCCAGACTAGCGGGGCTTTCCCCTACGAGCAGTACTTC. Translation gives CASSPQTSGAFPYEQYF.

With regard to this clone: This sample includes further DNA sequences coding for the same CDR3. The gene calls are TRBV9 and TRBJ2-7, with TRBD1 identical over 9 bases. This CDR3 region has 15 residues. Germline CDR1 SGDLS, CDR2 YYNGEE. Trimming at V came to 0 bases and at J to 2 bases, leaving 3 bases not matched to a gene. The CDR3 DNA sequence: TGTGCCAGCAGCGTAGGACAGGGGGGACCCTACGAGCAGTACTTC. Residues: CASSVGQGGPYEQYF.

This clone was counted between two and nine times. The gene calls are TRBV5-1 and TRBJ2-1; TRBD2 aligns across 9 bases. The V segment lost 0 bases and the J segment 8 bases; nucleotides outside the gene matches: 9. This CDR3 spans 16 amino acids. CDR1 is SGHRS, CDR2 YFSETQ, per germline. CDR3 protein: CASSLVGSGRGYEQFF. CDR3 coding DNA: TGCGCCAGCAGCTTGGTAGGTAGCGGGAGAGGCTATGAGCAGTTCTTC.

This chain joins TRBV9 and TRBJ2-5; TRBD2 agrees at 12 bases. The germline V gene has CDR1 SGDLS and CDR2 YYNGEE. The CDR3 loop spans 16 amino acids. V was clipped by 0 bases and J by 1 base; unmatched bases: 1. The DNA of the CDR3 is TGTGCCAGCAGCGTAGAGGGACTAGCGGGCCAAGAGACCCAGTACTTC. Translated, it gives CASSVEGLAGQETQYF.

Only one count was recorded for this clone. The chain carries TRBV6-5 and TRBJ2-1, with 10 nucleotides matching TRBD2. Germline V gene lookup returns CDR1 MNHEY and CDR2 SVGAGI. CDR3 size: 15 residues. V lost 6 bases and J lost 7; bases outside the gene matches: 9. The DNA for the CDR3 is TGTGCCAGCAGCGCGAGCGGGAGGGCATTTAATGAGCAGTTCTTC. Residues: CASSASGRAFNEQFF.

The rearrangement links TRBV9 to TRBJ1-2; 8 bases align to TRBD1. V dropped 4 bases and J dropped 8; count of bases not matched to a gene: 4. Germline assignment: CDR1 SGDLS and CDR2 YYNGEE. The CDR3 has 12 residues. The chain's CDR3 is CASSSTGDGYTF. The CDR3 coding sequence is TGTGCCAGCAGCTCGACAGGGGACGGCTACACCTTC.